The entry that follows covers one T cell receptor (beta chain) sequence. Its antigen is undetermined. Profiling relied on immunoSEQ multiplex PCR, and the TCRdb table lists in-frame clones only, not all of them. The sample gives some 32,000 clones, approximately 88% of which show up once; around 5% is in the top ten. The data belong to a study of chemoradiotherapy in HPV16-positive cancers. Findings and caveats of the study: HPV-responsive T-cell expansion during chemoradiotherapy was linked to improved recurrence-free survival in HPV16-positive patients. Functional assays defining HPV-specific T cells used only a couple of HPV16-positive patients.

V was cut by 1 base and J by 6 bases, with 15 bases left in between. The CDR3 sequence is 15 residues long. Germline V CDR1 and CDR2: SGHTA, FQGNSA. The sample here was blood, taken from a patient who underwent chemoradiotherapy. This TCR was sampled from a human donor with HPV-associated anogenital cancer. This chain links TRBV7-2 with TRBJ1-2; D gene unclear. The CDR3 is CASSLESRALDGYTF. The CDR3 coding sequence is TGTGCCAGCAGCTTAGAGTCCCGGGCCCTCGATGGCTACACCTTC.